This T cell receptor beta chain comes out of a study of CD8+CD57+ T cells in acquired aplastic anemia. General study points: Sharing between patients and controls was observed for over 25 CD8+ CDR3 sequences. CD8+ Simpson's diversity in patients was not significantly different from that in controls.

TCR beta VDJ combinations and CDR3 sequences were profiled from genomic DNA. TCRdb reprocessed the reads with MiXCR, giving one entry per CDR3 protein. The sample has tens of thousands of distinct CDR3 sequences, 55% to 75% seen once; the top ten hold approximately 80%. Those patients picked for sequencing had displayed CD8+CD57+ cell expansion on flow cytometry. With no exception, the patients had severe acquired aplastic anemia. None of the patients had been given any therapy when their blood was sampled. On this clonotype itself: Its antigen is still unknown.

Germline lookup yields CDR1 SEHNR and CDR2 FQNEAQ (reference sequence). This CDR3 spans 15 amino acids. The V segment lost 1 base and the J segment 6 bases; nucleotides outside the gene matches: 6. This rearrangement joins TRBV7-9 to TRBJ1-2, with 9 bases matching TRBD1. Sequenced input: sorted CD4+, CD8+, or CD8+CD57+ T cells (not recorded which) from PBMCs. The clonotype was recovered from a human donor with aplastic anemia. This chain's CDR3 is CASSLERTGAHGYTF. CDR3 DNA: TGTGCCAGCAGCTTAGAAAGGACAGGGGCCCATGGCTACACCTTC.